This TCR beta chain is from a study of T cell responses to AZD1222 COVID-19 vaccine. In germline, CDR1 is LGHNA, CDR2 YSLEER. The CDR3 consists of 17 residues. The V segment lost 0 bases and the J segment 3 bases; nucleotides outside the gene matches: 8. TCRdb's copy holds only in-frame clones and misses some; the assay was immunoSEQ multiplex PCR. The sample shows over 90,000 clones, 90% of them seen only once. This chain connects TRBV4-3 to TRBJ2-1; 7 bases align to TRBD2. The clonotype comes from an adult in good health. Material: peripheral blood, obtained on day 0 of AZD1222 vaccination. CDR3 in amino acids: CASSQDKAGDVYNEQFF. The DNA for the CDR3 is TGCGCCAGCAGCCAAGATAAGGCGGGGGACGTCTACAATGAGCAGTTCTTC.